The rows below give T cell receptor beta chains drawn from one sample of a study of molecular identifiers for immune sequencing clone quantification. Each CDR3 protein gets one entry after TCRdb re-called the PCR reads with MiXCR. The sample yields 490,000 or so distinct CDR3 sequences, around 21% seen once. Sequencing was performed on naive CD8+ T cells from blood, with Jurkat cell RNA spiked in. Every receptor here comes from a human donor in good health. Some libraries in this study had Jurkat cell RNA spiked in. The CDR3 runs from the conserved cysteine through the conserved F or W. Each record gives: clone size, J gene, V gene, D gene, CDR3 protein, CDR3 DNA. D genes are given only for firm matches. The size of a clone is reported for some rows only, either as once, few or many, or as a class for expanded clones.

clone_size: many
j_call: TRBJ2-3
v_call: TRBV7-9
d_call: TRBD1
cdr3_aa: CASSRRQGPDTQYF
cdr3_nt: TGTGCCAGCAGCCGAAGACAGGGTCCAGATACGCAGTATTTT

clone_size: few
j_call: TRBJ2-7
v_call: TRBV5-6
d_call: TRBD1
cdr3_aa: CASRPGTGGSEQYF
cdr3_nt: TGTGCCAGCAGGCCCGGGACAGGGGGGTCCGAGCAGTACTTC

clone_size: NA
j_call: TRBJ2-3
v_call: TRBV12-3/TRBV12-4
d_call: NA
cdr3_aa: CASSWGAGGIDTQYF
cdr3_nt: TGTGCCAGCAGTTGGGGGGCAGGAGGGATAGATACGCAGTATTTT

clone_size: many
j_call: TRBJ2-2
v_call: TRBV7-9
d_call: NA
cdr3_aa: CASSLSRVVTGELFF
cdr3_nt: TGTGCCAGCAGCTTATCGCGGGTCGTCACCGGGGAGCTGTTTTTT

clone_size: NA
j_call: TRBJ2-5
v_call: TRBV19
d_call: NA
cdr3_aa: CASSIVPGQETQYF
cdr3_nt: TGTGCCAGTAGTATAGTGCCAGGGCAAGAGACCCAGTACTTC

clone_size: NA
j_call: TRBJ1-4
v_call: TRBV15
d_call: NA
cdr3_aa: CATRELPNEKLFF
cdr3_nt: TGTGCCACCCGGGAACTCCCTAATGAAAAACTGTTTTTT

clone_size: many
j_call: TRBJ1-5
v_call: TRBV20-1
d_call: TRBD1
cdr3_aa: CSARQGALNQPQHF
cdr3_nt: TGCAGTGCGAGACAGGGGGCGCTCAATCAGCCCCAGCATTTT

clone_size: few
j_call: TRBJ2-3
v_call: TRBV27
d_call: TRBD1
cdr3_aa: CASSLLIVSGGGADTQYF
cdr3_nt: TGTGCCAGCAGTCTCCTAATAGTGTCAGGGGGCGGCGCAGATACGCAGTATTTT

clone_size: NA
j_call: TRBJ2-7
v_call: TRBV7-9
d_call: NA
cdr3_aa: CASSLDAQSFSYEQYF
cdr3_nt: TGTGCCAGCAGCTTAGACGCACAATCCTTTTCCTACGAGCAGTACTTC

clone_size: few
j_call: TRBJ1-3
v_call: TRBV7-8
d_call: TRBD1
cdr3_aa: CASSDGTGVSAGNTIYF
cdr3_nt: TGTGCCAGCAGCGACGGGACAGGGGTTTCAGCTGGAAACACCATATATTTT

clone_size: many
j_call: TRBJ2-3
v_call: TRBV9
d_call: TRBD2
cdr3_aa: CASSERSRLAGGGTDTQYF
cdr3_nt: TGTGCCAGCAGCGAGCGGTCCAGACTAGCGGGAGGAGGAACAGATACGCAGTATTTT

clone_size: many
j_call: TRBJ2-5
v_call: TRBV25-1
d_call: TRBD1
cdr3_aa: CASSEPIDRGGETQYF
cdr3_nt: TGTGCCAGCAGTGAGCCTATTGACAGGGGCGGAGAGACCCAGTACTTC

clone_size: NA
j_call: TRBJ2-5
v_call: TRBV12-3/TRBV12-4
d_call: NA
cdr3_aa: CASSGGETQYF
cdr3_nt: TGTGCCAGCAGTGGCGGTGAGACCCAGTACTTC

clone_size: NA
j_call: TRBJ2-2
v_call: TRBV19
d_call: TRBD2
cdr3_aa: CASSLTSGGIIGELFF
cdr3_nt: TGTGCCAGTAGCCTAACTAGCGGGGGGATAATCGGGGAGCTGTTTTTT

clone_size: NA
j_call: TRBJ1-3
v_call: TRBV19
d_call: TRBD1
cdr3_aa: CASSIGQGAGNTIYF
cdr3_nt: TGTGCCAGTAGTATCGGGCAGGGGGCTGGAAACACCATATATTTT

clone_size: NA
j_call: TRBJ2-7
v_call: TRBV5-4
d_call: TRBD2
cdr3_aa: CASSLGLAGALYEQYF
cdr3_nt: TGTGCCAGCAGCTTGGGACTAGCGGGAGCTTTGTACGAGCAGTACTTC

clone_size: many
j_call: TRBJ1-3
v_call: TRBV5-1
d_call: TRBD1
cdr3_aa: CASSLGDSDQTIYF
cdr3_nt: TGCGCCAGCAGCTTGGGGGACAGCGATCAAACCATATATTTT

clone_size: few
j_call: TRBJ2-1
v_call: TRBV27
d_call: NA
cdr3_aa: CASSFLQNNEQFF
cdr3_nt: TGTGCCAGCAGTTTTTTGCAGAACAATGAGCAGTTCTTC

clone_size: few
j_call: TRBJ2-5
v_call: TRBV7-9
d_call: TRBD1
cdr3_aa: CASRTTGAETQYF
cdr3_nt: TGTGCCAGCAGAACGACAGGGGCAGAGACCCAGTACTTC

clone_size: NA
j_call: TRBJ2-3
v_call: TRBV5-1
d_call: TRBD2
cdr3_aa: CAGSPRTSPDTQYF
cdr3_nt: TGCGCCGGCAGCCCTCGGACTAGTCCAGATACGCAGTATTTT

clone_size: many
j_call: TRBJ2-7
v_call: TRBV6-5
d_call: TRBD2
cdr3_aa: CASSTGLAWEQYF
cdr3_nt: TGTGCCAGCAGTACCGGACTAGCTTGGGAGCAGTACTTC

clone_size: many
j_call: TRBJ1-5
v_call: TRBV5-8
d_call: NA
cdr3_aa: CASGNGAWQPQHF
cdr3_nt: TGTGCCAGCGGAAATGGGGCGTGGCAGCCCCAGCATTTT

clone_size: few
j_call: TRBJ1-1
v_call: TRBV30
d_call: TRBD1
cdr3_aa: CAWSIPGQGIEAFF
cdr3_nt: TGTGCCTGGAGTATACCGGGACAGGGAATTGAAGCTTTCTTT

clone_size: NA
j_call: TRBJ2-5
v_call: TRBV19
d_call: NA
cdr3_aa: CASSIGPYQETQYF
cdr3_nt: TGTGCCAGTAGTATCGGGCCTTACCAAGAGACCCAGTACTTC

clone_size: NA
j_call: TRBJ1-1
v_call: TRBV5-3
d_call: NA
cdr3_aa: CTSDWVRDTNPAFF
cdr3_nt: TGTACCAGCGATTGGGTCCGGGACACCAACCCAGCTTTCTTT

clone_size: few
j_call: TRBJ1-2
v_call: TRBV19
d_call: TRBD1
cdr3_aa: CASSISSGGNYGYTF
cdr3_nt: TGTGCCAGTAGTATTTCGTCAGGGGGGAACTATGGCTACACCTTC

clone_size: few
j_call: TRBJ2-7
v_call: TRBV27
d_call: NA
cdr3_aa: CASGRFGPVLYEQYF
cdr3_nt: TGTGCCAGCGGCCGGTTCGGACCAGTCCTCTACGAGCAGTACTTC

clone_size: NA
j_call: TRBJ2-3
v_call: TRBV24-1
d_call: TRBD2
cdr3_aa: CATSDRLAGTQYF
cdr3_nt: TGTGCCACCAGTGATCGACTAGCTGGTACGCAGTATTTT

clone_size: many
j_call: TRBJ2-7
v_call: TRBV2
d_call: NA
cdr3_aa: CASSRVQTYEQYF
cdr3_nt: TGTGCCAGCAGTAGGGTGCAGACGTACGAGCAGTACTTC

clone_size: few
j_call: TRBJ2-1
v_call: TRBV11-2
d_call: TRBD2
cdr3_aa: CASSLVAGGPSYNEQFF
cdr3_nt: TGTGCCAGCAGCTTGGTAGCGGGGGGGCCCTCCTACAATGAGCAGTTCTTC

clone_size: many
j_call: TRBJ2-7
v_call: TRBV23-1
d_call: NA
cdr3_aa: CASSQSATGRYEQYF
cdr3_nt: TGCGCCAGCAGTCAATCGGCAACAGGGAGATACGAGCAGTACTTC

clone_size: few
j_call: TRBJ2-3
v_call: TRBV27
d_call: NA
cdr3_aa: CASSLRGGARAVSDTQYF
cdr3_nt: TGTGCCAGCAGTTTAAGAGGTGGGGCCAGGGCTGTTTCGGATACGCAGTATTTT

clone_size: NA
j_call: TRBJ2-5
v_call: TRBV28
d_call: TRBD2
cdr3_aa: CASSRGGTETRYF
cdr3_nt: TGTGCCAGCAGTCGGGGGGGTACGGAGACCCGGTACTTC

clone_size: NA
j_call: TRBJ2-5
v_call: TRBV9
d_call: TRBD1
cdr3_aa: CASSVGVRQGETQYF
cdr3_nt: TGTGCCAGCAGCGTAGGAGTAAGACAGGGTGAGACCCAGTACTTC

clone_size: many
j_call: TRBJ2-1
v_call: TRBV7-2
d_call: TRBD2
cdr3_aa: CASSPSGGTYNEQFF
cdr3_nt: TGTGCCAGCAGCCCTAGCGGGGGCACCTACAATGAGCAGTTCTTC

clone_size: NA
j_call: TRBJ2-5
v_call: TRBV14
d_call: NA
cdr3_aa: CASIQDLARETQYF
cdr3_nt: TGTGCCAGCATCCAAGATCTAGCCCGGGAGACCCAGTACTTC

clone_size: NA
j_call: TRBJ2-7
v_call: TRBV28
d_call: TRBD2
cdr3_aa: CASSSRNLDRVPSGRDRYEQYF
cdr3_nt: TGTGCCAGCAGTTCCCGAAACCTTGACCGCGTGCCTAGCGGGAGGGATCGGTACGAGCAGTACTTC

clone_size: NA
j_call: TRBJ2-2
v_call: TRBV10-3
d_call: NA
cdr3_aa: CAISDLSVSANTGELFF
cdr3_nt: TGTGCCATCAGTGACTTGTCAGTATCCGCGAACACCGGGGAGCTGTTTTTT

clone_size: many
j_call: TRBJ2-1
v_call: TRBV24-1
d_call: TRBD2
cdr3_aa: CATSDSVSGRVFGNEQFF
cdr3_nt: TGTGCCACCAGTGATAGTGTGAGCGGGAGGGTTTTTGGCAATGAGCAGTTCTTC

clone_size: few
j_call: TRBJ2-3
v_call: TRBV7-9
d_call: NA
cdr3_aa: CASSLASAPSTDTQYF
cdr3_nt: TGTGCCAGCAGCTTAGCTAGCGCACCTAGCACAGATACGCAGTATTTT

clone_size: many
j_call: TRBJ2-3
v_call: TRBV7-2
d_call: TRBD2
cdr3_aa: CASSLLAGKTTDTQYF
cdr3_nt: TGTGCCAGCAGCTTACTAGCGGGGAAAACCACAGATACGCAGTATTTT

clone_size: NA
j_call: TRBJ2-1
v_call: TRBV10-3
d_call: NA
cdr3_aa: CAIRPDLYNEQFF
cdr3_nt: TGTGCCATCCGTCCGGACCTTTACAATGAGCAGTTCTTC

clone_size: NA
j_call: TRBJ2-5
v_call: TRBV5-3
d_call: TRBD2
cdr3_aa: CASGAAGTSIEAQETQYF
cdr3_nt: TGTGCCAGCGGCGCAGCCGGGACTAGTATTGAGGCACAAGAGACCCAGTACTTC

clone_size: few
j_call: TRBJ2-7
v_call: TRBV27
d_call: NA
cdr3_aa: CASSFSGLYYEQYF
cdr3_nt: TGTGCCAGCAGTTTTTCGGGACTCTACTACGAGCAGTACTTC

clone_size: few
j_call: TRBJ2-3
v_call: TRBV15
d_call: TRBD2
cdr3_aa: CATSRLGLAGGPSRTDTQYF
cdr3_nt: TGTGCCACCAGCAGATTGGGACTAGCGGGAGGCCCCTCCCGCACAGATACGCAGTATTTT

clone_size: NA
j_call: TRBJ1-1
v_call: TRBV5-1
d_call: NA
cdr3_aa: CASSLGGLTNTEAFF
cdr3_nt: TGCGCCAGCAGCTTGGGTGGCCTTACGAACACTGAAGCTTTCTTT

clone_size: NA
j_call: TRBJ2-1
v_call: TRBV12-3/TRBV12-4
d_call: TRBD1
cdr3_aa: CASSLGTGGLDEQFF
cdr3_nt: TGTGCCAGCAGTTTAGGGACAGGGGGCCTCGATGAGCAGTTCTTC

clone_size: many
j_call: TRBJ1-1
v_call: TRBV20-1
d_call: NA
cdr3_aa: CSAGPGLLNTEAFF
cdr3_nt: TGCAGTGCTGGGCCAGGGCTGTTGAACACTGAAGCTTTCTTT

clone_size: NA
j_call: TRBJ2-7
v_call: TRBV4-3
d_call: NA
cdr3_aa: CASSQDRSGGPYEQYF
cdr3_nt: TGCGCCAGCAGCCAAGATCGTTCAGGGGGGCCCTACGAGCAGTACTTC

clone_size: many
j_call: TRBJ2-7
v_call: TRBV29-1
d_call: TRBD1
cdr3_aa: CSVETGGGYEQYF
cdr3_nt: TGCAGCGTTGAGACAGGGGGCGGTTACGAGCAGTACTTC

clone_size: NA
j_call: TRBJ1-6
v_call: TRBV20-1
d_call: NA
cdr3_aa: CSARDPTGPPDSPLHF
cdr3_nt: TGCAGTGCTAGAGATCCTACAGGGCCTCCGGATTCACCCCTCCACTTT

clone_size: few
j_call: TRBJ2-7
v_call: TRBV7-9
d_call: NA
cdr3_aa: CASSDFDLTATYEQYF
cdr3_nt: TGTGCCAGCAGCGACTTTGACCTGACAGCGACCTACGAGCAGTACTTC